One sample yielded the 15 T cell receptor delta chains listed below, sequenced in a study of gamma-delta chains in newborns, infants, children. TCRdb processed the reads again with the CATT caller. This table holds approximately 4,600 delta-chain clones, 2.7% found once. Material: blood. Receptor source: a child who was a newborn, infant or young child, either healthy, febrile or measles-vaccinated (not recorded which).

Sample share makes this clone large (0.1 to 1%). Other DNA sequences from this sample encode an identical CDR3 as well. In DNA, the CDR3 is TGTGCCTGTGACCTACTGGGGGACACCGATAAACTCATCTTT. It specifies CACDLLGDTDKLIF. This chain connects TRDV2 to TRDJ1, with 8 nucleotides matching TRDD3. The CDR3 has 14 residues. CDR1 and CDR2 from the germline V gene are GEAIGNYY and EKD. Unmatched junction bases numbered 2, after V lost 3 bases and J lost 0 bases.

By frequency in the sample, this clone is large. Different DNA sequences within this sample yield the same CDR3. The J gene is TRDJ3, the V gene TRDV2; the match to TRDD3 covers 11 bases. Germline V gene sequence: CDR1 GEAIGNYY, CDR2 EKD. This CDR3 contains 18 residues. Trimming removed 3 bases from V and 0 bases from J; junction bases left unmatched: 3. CDR3 in amino acids: CACDVLGDSSWDTRQMFF. The CDR3 bases are TGTGCCTGTGACGTACTGGGGGATAGCTCCTGGGACACCCGACAGATGTTTTTC.

The rearrangement uses TRDV2 and TRDJ2, with 13 positions matching TRDD3. With 0 bases clipped from V and 3 bases from J, the junction kept 9 bases outside the gene matches. The CDR3 is 19 amino acids. Germline V gene data show CDR1 as GEAIGNYY and CDR2 as EKD. The CDR3 DNA follows: TGTGCCTGTGACACCCTTACTGGGGGATACGCGGGGATGACAGCACAACTCTTCTTT. Protein sequence: CACDTLTGGYAGMTAQLFF.

In its sample, this clone ranks as medium-sized. The J gene is TRDJ1, the V gene TRDV2; 9 nucleotides line up with TRDD3. The V segment lost 4 bases and the J segment 4 bases; nucleotides outside the gene matches: 9. CDR3 length equals 15 residues. Germline lookup yields CDR1 GEAIGNYY and CDR2 EKD. The CDR3 nucleotides are TGTGCCTGTGATTTGCTGGGGGATTTGGACGATAAACTCATCTTT. This translates into CACDLLGDLDDKLIF.

About this clone: A read error may explain this, as a much larger clone is one base away. This chain links TRDV2 with TRDJ3; 10 bases line up with TRDD3. Trimming at V came to 4 bases and at J to 0 bases, leaving 2 bases not matched to a gene. The CDR3 totals 17 residues. In germline, CDR1 is GEAIGNYY, CDR2 EKD. For the CDR3, the DNA is TGTGCCTGTGAGTACTGGGGGATCTCCTGGGACACCCGACAGATGTTTTTC. This codes for CACEYWGISWDTRQMFF.

Only a few counts were recorded for this clone. The chain is built from TRDV2 and TRDJ3; 12 positions agree with TRDD3. With V trimmed by 0 bases and J by 0 bases, 14 bases remained unmatched. Germline CDR1 is GEAIGNYY and CDR2 is EKD. This CDR3 has 23 amino acids. CDR3 residues: CACDTGHKLGDTPSSWDTRQMFF. For the CDR3, the DNA is TGTGCCTGTGACACCGGTCATAAACTGGGGGATACTCCGAGCTCCTGGGACACCCGACAGATGTTTTTC.

The sample holds a few counts of this clone. The genes are TRDV2 and TRDJ3; 11 bases match TRDD3. The CDR3 spans 21 residues. The junction had 12 bases not matched to a gene; V was cut back by 3 bases and J by 0 bases. Germline CDR1 reads GEAIGNYY; CDR2 reads EKD. CDR3 sequence reads: CACDPLLGDSSFSWDTRQMFF. The CDR3 DNA sequence: TGTGCCTGTGACCCCCTACTGGGGGATAGTTCGTTCTCCTGGGACACCCGACAGATGTTTTTC.

The rearrangement links TRDV2 to TRDJ3; 9 bases fit TRDD3. CDR1 is GEAIGNYY, CDR2 EKD, per germline. CDR3 size: 20 residues. Germline trimming cut 1 base from V and 0 bases from J; bases unmatched to any gene: 9. The CDR3 loop reads CACDTPTGGPSSWDTRQMFF. The CDR3, as DNA: TGTGCCTGTGACACACCTACTGGGGGACCCAGCTCCTGGGACACCCGACAGATGTTTTTC.

This clone ranks as medium-sized (0.01 to 0.1%). The same CDR3 also results from other DNA sequences found in this sample. This chain connects TRDV2 to TRDJ3; 10 bases fit TRDD3. The CDR3 spans 18 residues. Unmatched junction bases numbered 5, after V lost 4 bases and J lost 0 bases. The germline V gene encodes CDR1 GEAIGNYY and CDR2 EKD. The CDR3 DNA follows: TGTGCCTGTGATATACTGGGGGATGTCTCCTGGGACACCCGACAGATGTTTTTC. Protein sequence: CACDILGDVSWDTRQMFF.

There are a few counts of this clone. This chain links TRDV2 with TRDJ2, with TRDD3 matching 9 bases. The ends lost 5 bases at V and 0 bases at J; junction bases unmatched: 6. The CDR3 is 16 residues long. Germline V gives CDR1 GEAIGNYY, CDR2 EKD. The CDR3 here is CACGILGEALTAQLFF. The CDR3 DNA is TGTGCCTGTGGCATACTGGGGGAAGCTTTGACAGCACAACTCTTCTTT.

This clone turned up a few times. The CDR3 sequence: CACDWGTWDTRQMFF. The CDR3 DNA is TGTGCCTGTGACTGGGGGACCTGGGACACCCGACAGATGTTTTTC. J is TRDJ3 and V is TRDV2; TRDD3 agrees at 7 bases. The J segment lost 2 bases and the V segment lost 3 bases, leaving 0 bases of the junction unmatched. The CDR3 sequence is 15 residues long. Per germline, CDR1 GEAIGNYY and CDR2 EKD.

The V and J genes are TRDV2 and TRDJ2; 10 bases align to TRDD3. V lost 3 bases and J lost 8; bases outside the gene matches: 5. Germline loops: CDR1 GEAIGNYY, CDR2 EKD. The CDR3 totals 14 residues. This chain's CDR3 is CACDVLGDGAQLFF. The CDR3 DNA reads as TGTGCCTGTGACGTACTGGGGGATGGTGCACAACTCTTCTTT.

J is TRDJ1 and V is TRDV1; 7 bases line up with TRDD3. The CDR3 covers 19 residues. Germline assignment: CDR1 TSWWSYY and CDR2 QGS. The V and J ends lost 5 bases and 0 bases, in that order; junction bases with no gene match: 18. The CDR3 here is CALGLEPPYWGMNTDKLIF. In nucleotides, the CDR3 is TGTGCTCTTGGGCTTGAGCCCCCTTACTGGGGAATGAACACCGATAAACTCATCTTT.

This clone came up a few times. A single base separates this from a much larger clone, so it may be a read error. This chain links TRDV2 with TRDJ1, with TRDD3 matching over 13 bases. CDR3 length: 16 amino acids. Per germline, CDR1 GEAIGNYY and CDR2 EKD. V was pared by 3 bases and J by 0 bases, with 3 bases of the junction left unmatched. This chain's CDR3 is CACDVLGDTNTDKLIF. In DNA form, the CDR3 reads TGTGCCTGTGACGTACTGGGGGATACGAACACCGATAAACTCATCTTT.

In this sample, this clone is medium-sized. The rearrangement links TRDV2 to TRDJ2, with D possibly matching TRDD3 (6 bases). Trimming pared 0 bases from V and 5 bases from J, leaving 9 bases between. The CDR3 extends over 14 amino acids. The V gene's germline CDR1 is GEAIGNYY and CDR2 EKD. As DNA, the CDR3 is TGTGCCTGTGACACCATGGGGGTTACAGCACAACTCTTCTTT. This codes for CACDTMGVTAQLFF.